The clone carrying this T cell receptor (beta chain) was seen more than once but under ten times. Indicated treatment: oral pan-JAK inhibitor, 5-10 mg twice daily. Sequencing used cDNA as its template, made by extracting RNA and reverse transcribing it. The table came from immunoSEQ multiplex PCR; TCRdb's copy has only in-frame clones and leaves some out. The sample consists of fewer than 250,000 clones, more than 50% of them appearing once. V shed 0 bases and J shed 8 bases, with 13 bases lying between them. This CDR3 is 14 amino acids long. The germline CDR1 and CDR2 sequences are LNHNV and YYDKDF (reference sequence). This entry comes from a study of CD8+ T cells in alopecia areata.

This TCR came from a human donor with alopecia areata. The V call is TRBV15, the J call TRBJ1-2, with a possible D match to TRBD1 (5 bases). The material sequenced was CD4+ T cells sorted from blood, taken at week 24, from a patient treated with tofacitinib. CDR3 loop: CATSRDQGEGGYTF. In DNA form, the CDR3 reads TGTGCCACCAGCAGAGATCAAGGGGAAGGCGGCTACACCTTC.